This TCR beta chain was captured by sequencing in a study of blood T cell repertoires in COVID-19. Produced via immunoSEQ multiplex PCR; TCRdb's table is partial and in-frame only. The table shows about 94,000 clones, with around 87% occurring only once. The TCR was taken from a woman older than 75 with acute or convalescent COVID-19. The specimen was peripheral blood.

CDR3 sequence: CSVPETGVYNEQFF. The CDR3 DNA reads as TGCAGCGTTCCGGAGACAGGGGTATACAATGAGCAGTTCTTC. The chain carries TRBV29-1 and TRBJ2-1, with 8 bases fitting TRBD1. After removal of 5 bases from V and 4 bases from J, the junction contained 7 bases not matched to a gene. The CDR3 has 14 residues. The germline V gene has CDR1 SQVTM and CDR2 ANQGSEA.